This is a list of T cell receptor beta chains from one sample in a study of T cells in Graves' hyperthyroidism and ophthalmopathy. Each CDR3 protein gets one entry after TCRdb re-called the multiplex PCR reads with MiXCR. The data show about 700,000 distinct CDR3 sequences, 11% to 15% seen once. Source material: blood. These receptor sequences come from a woman between 18 and 30 years old with Graves' hyperthyroidism. CDR3s include the opening cysteine and the closing phenylalanine or tryptophan.

CASSSTGGSNTEAFF	TRBV7-8	TRBJ1-1
CASSPGTGGRRAEAFF	TRBV7-9	TRBJ1-1
CASSLSAGGLDNEQFF	TRBV27	TRBJ2-1
CASSPGHLSNQPQHF	TRBV12-3/TRBV12-4	TRBJ1-5
CASSPGRPGQGVSYGYTF	TRBV7-9	TRBJ1-2
CASSVQGQAATEAFF	TRBV19	TRBJ1-1
CSVDPGQGGESEKLFF	TRBV29-1	TRBJ1-4
CASSYGRSGNQETQYF	TRBV6-2/TRBV6-3	TRBJ2-5
CASNRGRGRTDEQYF	TRBV2	TRBJ2-7
CASHGTSYEQYF	TRBV2	TRBJ2-7
CASSLVGLIGGEKLFF	TRBV7-9	TRBJ1-4
CSASQAPYGYTF	TRBV20-1	TRBJ1-2
CASSLTGSRQPQHF	TRBV13	TRBJ1-5
CSARDMGTGNTEAFF	TRBV20-1	TRBJ1-1
CASSSGTSGRTGTQYF	TRBV27	TRBJ2-3
CASSQWGYSTDTQYF	TRBV11-2	TRBJ2-3
CASRGDRSYEQYF	TRBV2	TRBJ2-7
CASSGQGITGELFF	TRBV2	TRBJ2-2
CASSLYQPGSPYNEQFF	TRBV18	TRBJ2-1
CASSLAQRPYNEQFF	TRBV7-2	TRBJ2-1
CASSLGLLQYF	TRBV7-9	TRBJ2-5
CASSLAPRRWLAGRYEQYF	TRBV11-3	TRBJ2-7
CASSFPPHRYEQYF	TRBV7-3	TRBJ2-7
CASSPPDRMIYEQYF	TRBV28	TRBJ2-7
CASSVSGTGVGEQYF	TRBV9	TRBJ2-7
CASSYPETATSGDSSYNEQFF	TRBV28	TRBJ2-1
CASSLGGAETQYF	TRBV27	TRBJ2-5
CASSPGTATYYTF	TRBV27	TRBJ1-2
CASSPSGMQGLSYEQYF	TRBV4-1	TRBJ2-7
CAISESKAGYSGNTIYF	TRBV10-3	TRBJ1-3
CASSRIGTPNSNQPQHF	TRBV4-1	TRBJ1-5
CASSPTGGAGEQYF	TRBV7-3	TRBJ2-7
CASSLEGRSYGYTF	TRBV5-8	TRBJ1-2
CASSATPYDEQFF	TRBV7-9	TRBJ2-1
CASSHRRAGTGELFF	TRBV27	TRBJ2-2
CASSQPGQGNSPLHF	TRBV4-1	TRBJ1-6
CASKRGQRKDQPQHF	TRBV2	TRBJ1-5
CSARDLGDRVTYEQYF	TRBV20-1	TRBJ2-7
CALSTGPAVEQFF	TRBV10-3	TRBJ2-1
CASSRGTGESFF	TRBV18	TRBJ1-1
CASSIGQGMDTQYF	TRBV6-1	TRBJ2-3